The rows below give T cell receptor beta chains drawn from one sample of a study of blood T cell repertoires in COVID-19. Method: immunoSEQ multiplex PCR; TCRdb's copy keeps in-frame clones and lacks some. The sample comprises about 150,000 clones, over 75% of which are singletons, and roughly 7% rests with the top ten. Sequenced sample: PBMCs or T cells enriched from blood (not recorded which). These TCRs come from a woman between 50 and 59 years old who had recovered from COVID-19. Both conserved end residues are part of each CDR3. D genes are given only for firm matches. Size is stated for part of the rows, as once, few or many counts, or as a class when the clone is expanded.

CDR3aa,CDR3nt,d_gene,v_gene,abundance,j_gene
CASSQDSPGDAYNEQFF,TGTGCCAGCAGCCAAGATAGTCCGGGGGACGCCTACAATGAGCAGTTCTTC,.,TRBV3-1/TRBV3-2,few,TRBJ2-1
CASRPIALSYEQYF,TGCGCCAGCAGACCGATAGCCCTCTCCTACGAGCAGTACTTC,.,TRBV5-1,.,TRBJ2-7
CASNRPGQGARGELFF,TGTGCCAGCAATCGTCCGGGACAGGGGGCGCGCGGGGAGCTGTTTTTT,TRBD1,TRBV28,.,TRBJ2-2
CASKAGAYNSPLHF,TGTGCCAGTAAGGCAGGCGCCTATAATTCACCCCTCCACTTT,.,TRBV19,.,TRBJ1-6
CASSARTSGTGKDEQFF,TGCGCCAGCAGTGCCCGGACTTCCGGGACAGGGAAAGATGAGCAGTTCTTC,TRBD1,TRBV10-1,.,TRBJ2-1
CASSLTGSLPEAFF,TGTGCCAGCAGCCTGACAGGGAGTTTACCTGAAGCTTTCTTT,TRBD1,TRBV5-8,.,TRBJ1-1
CASSFQGKHMNTEAFF,TGTGCCAGCAGCTTCCAGGGAAAGCACATGAACACTGAAGCTTTCTTT,.,TRBV5-6,.,TRBJ1-1
CASSLVTFRSYEQYF,TGTGCCAGCAGCTTGGTCACTTTCCGCTCCTACGAGCAGTACTTC,.,TRBV5-5,.,TRBJ2-7
CASSLSPLEAFF,TGTGCCAGCAGTTTGTCTCCTCTTGAAGCTTTCTTT,.,TRBV12-3/TRBV12-4,.,TRBJ1-1
CASSSLAGATKETQYF,TGCGCCAGCAGCTCGCTAGCGGGAGCAACCAAGGAGACCCAGTACTTC,TRBD2,TRBV5-1,.,TRBJ2-5
CASSLRGNSPLHF,TGTGCCAGCAGCTTGCGCGGGAATTCACCCCTCCACTTT,.,TRBV5-8,.,TRBJ1-6
CASSFNNEQFF,TGTGCCAGCAGTTTCAACAATGAGCAGTTCTTC,.,TRBV28,.,TRBJ2-1
CASSGGRENYNEQFF,TGTGCCAGCAGTGGAGGACGGGAAAACTACAATGAGCAGTTCTTC,.,TRBV2,.,TRBJ2-1
CAWSVTGEQFF,TGTGCCTGGAGTGTAACGGGAGAGCAGTTCTTC,.,TRBV30,.,TRBJ2-1
CATPDREDTEAFF,TGCGCCACCCCGGACAGGGAGGACACTGAAGCTTTCTTT,TRBD1,TRBV10-1,few,TRBJ1-1
CASSWARSGSHEQYF,TGTGCCAGCAGCTGGGCCCGTAGCGGGAGCCACGAGCAGTACTTC,TRBD2,TRBV6-2/TRBV6-3,few,TRBJ2-7
CASSQDAGVTDTQYF,TGTGCCAGCAGCCAAGATGCGGGAGTCACAGATACGCAGTATTTT,TRBD2,TRBV14,.,TRBJ2-3
CASRAGGAGAETQYF,TGTGCCAGTAGGGCCGGGGGAGCGGGAGCAGAGACCCAGTACTTC,TRBD2,TRBV19,.,TRBJ2-5
CASSLGAQGRYNYGYTF,TGTGCCAGCAGTTTGGGTGCACAGGGGCGATACAACTATGGCTACACCTTC,TRBD1,TRBV28,.,TRBJ1-2
CASSPERRSGRGDTQYF,TGCGCCAGCAGTCCGGAACGTCGAAGCGGGAGGGGAGATACGCAGTATTTT,TRBD2,TRBV10-1,.,TRBJ2-3
CASSFTGTGFIFPAYNEQFF,TGTGCCAGCAGTTTCACTGGGACAGGGTTTATTTTCCCGGCCTACAATGAGCAGTTCTTC,TRBD1,TRBV28,.,TRBJ2-1
CASSQDLEQPTDTQYF,TGTGCCAGCAGCCAAGATCTGGAGCAGCCTACAGATACGCAGTATTTT,.,TRBV14,.,TRBJ2-3
CASSRTGEETQYF,TGTGCCAGCAGTCGGACAGGCGAAGAGACCCAGTACTTC,TRBD1,TRBV25-1,.,TRBJ2-5
CASTGQYENTEAFF,TGTGCCAGCACCGGACAGTACGAGAACACTGAAGCTTTCTTT,.,TRBV7-9,.,TRBJ1-1
CASIRGGYGLNTEAFF,TGTGCCAGCATAAGGGGAGGCTATGGGTTGAACACTGAAGCTTTCTTT,.,TRBV28,.,TRBJ1-1
CASSLAGSGANVLTF,TGTGCCAGCAGCTTGGCAGGCTCTGGGGCCAACGTCCTGACTTTC,.,TRBV5-4,.,TRBJ2-6
CASSRSGTSGGDTQYF,TGTGCCAGCTCACGCTCCGGGACTAGCGGGGGGGATACGCAGTATTTT,TRBD2,TRBV18,.,TRBJ2-3
CASSLGGQIDNEQFF,TGTGCCAGCAGTTTAGGCGGACAGATTGACAATGAGCAGTTCTTC,.,TRBV28,.,TRBJ2-1
CASSLVSLGQETQYF,TGTGCCAGCAGTTTGGTTAGCTTAGGCCAAGAGACCCAGTACTTC,.,TRBV28,.,TRBJ2-5